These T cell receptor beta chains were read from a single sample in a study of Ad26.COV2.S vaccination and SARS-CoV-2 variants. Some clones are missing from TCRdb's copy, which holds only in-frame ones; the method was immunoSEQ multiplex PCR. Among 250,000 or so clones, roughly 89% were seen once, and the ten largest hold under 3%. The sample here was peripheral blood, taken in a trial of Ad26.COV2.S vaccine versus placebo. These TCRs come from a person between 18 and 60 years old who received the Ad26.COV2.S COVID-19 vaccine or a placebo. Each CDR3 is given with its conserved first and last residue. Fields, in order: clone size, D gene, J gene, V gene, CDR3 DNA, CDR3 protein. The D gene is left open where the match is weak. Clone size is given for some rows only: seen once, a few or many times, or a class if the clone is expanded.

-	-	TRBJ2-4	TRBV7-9	TGTGCCAGCAGCGCCACACCGGGGACCAAAAACATTCAGTACTTC	CASSATPGTKNIQYF
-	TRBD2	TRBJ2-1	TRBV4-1	TGCGCCAGCAGCCAAGGATCTAGCGGGAACTACAATGAGCAGTTCTTC	CASSQGSSGNYNEQFF
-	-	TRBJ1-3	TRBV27	TGTGCCAGCAGTTTATCAGGGTACTCTGGAAACACCATATATTTT	CASSLSGYSGNTIYF
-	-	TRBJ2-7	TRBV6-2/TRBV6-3	TGTGCCAGCAGTTTCTCCTACGAGCAGTACTTC	CASSFSYEQYF
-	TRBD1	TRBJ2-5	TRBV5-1	TGCGCCAGCAGCTTGATGGTAGACAGGGGGCTCGGCGGAGGAGAGACCCAGTACTTC	CASSLMVDRGLGGGETQYF
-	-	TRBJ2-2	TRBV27	TGTGCCAGCAGCCTGGGACTCCTCACCGGGGAGCTGTTTTTT	CASSLGLLTGELFF
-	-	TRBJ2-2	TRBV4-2	TGTGCCAGCAGCCAAGATATGGCTTCGGGGACCGGGGAGCTGTTTTTT	CASSQDMASGTGELFF
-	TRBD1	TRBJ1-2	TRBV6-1	TGTGCCAGCAGTGAAGAGGAGGGGGCCGGGAAGGGCTACACCTTC	CASSEEEGAGKGYTF
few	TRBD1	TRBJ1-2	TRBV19	TGTGCCAGTAGTAAAGTAAACAGGGGGCCGGGCTATGGCTACACCTTC	CASSKVNRGPGYGYTF
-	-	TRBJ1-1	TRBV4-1	TGCGCCAGCAGCCAACCAACAGGATCTAAAACTGAAGCTTTCTTT	CASSQPTGSKTEAFF
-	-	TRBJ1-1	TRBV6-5	TGTGCCAGTGGATGGGCGTCGAACACTGAAGCTTTCTTT	CASGWASNTEAFF
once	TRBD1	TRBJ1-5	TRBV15	TGTGCCACAGGACAGGGGAGACAGCCCCAGCATTTT	CATGQGRQPQHF
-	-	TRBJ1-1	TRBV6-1	TGTGCCAGCAGTGATTATGGGGGTATAGCTTTCTTT	CASSDYGGIAFF
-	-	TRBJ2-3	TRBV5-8	TGTGCCAGCAGCTTGGGTCGGGATGGGGATACGCAGTATTTT	CASSLGRDGDTQYF
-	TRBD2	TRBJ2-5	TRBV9	TGTGCCAGCAGCGTACGACTAGCGGGAGACCAAGAGACCCAGTACTTC	CASSVRLAGDQETQYF
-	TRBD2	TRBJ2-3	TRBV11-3	TGTGCCAGCAGCTTAAGGGCGGGAGGAAGCACAGATACGCAGTATTTT	CASSLRAGGSTDTQYF
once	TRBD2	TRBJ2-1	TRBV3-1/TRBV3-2	TGTGCCAGCAGCCAGACCGGGACTAGCTACAATGAGCAGTTCTTC	CASSQTGTSYNEQFF
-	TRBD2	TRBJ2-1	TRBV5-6	TGTGCCAGCAGCTTGGTCAGGACTAGCGGTAGCTCCTACAATGAGCAGTTCTTC	CASSLVRTSGSSYNEQFF
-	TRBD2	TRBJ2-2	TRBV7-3	TGTGCCAGCAGCTTATGGGGACTAGCGAACACCGGGGAGCTGTTTTTT	CASSLWGLANTGELFF
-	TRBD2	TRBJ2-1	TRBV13	TGTGCCAGCAGCTCACGACTAGCGAACTACAATGAGCAGTTCTTC	CASSSRLANYNEQFF
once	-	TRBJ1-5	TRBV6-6	TGTGCCAGCAGCCCCCGGGGCCCCGAGGGAAATCAGCCCCAGCATTTT	CASSPRGPEGNQPQHF
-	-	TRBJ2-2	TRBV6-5	TGTGCCAGCAGTTATTCAGGAGGTGCCGGGGAGCTGTTTTTT	CASSYSGGAGELFF
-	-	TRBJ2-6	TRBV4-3	TGCGCCAGCAGCCTCCGACTGATGAGGGAATCTGGGGCCAACGTCCTGACTTTC	CASSLRLMRESGANVLTF
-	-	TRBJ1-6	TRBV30	TGTGCCTGGACCCCCAGGAACAGGGATCATTCACCCCTCCACTTT	CAWTPRNRDHSPLHF
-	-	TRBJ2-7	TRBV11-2	TGTGCCAGCAGCGCTTATCGGGATCCAGACAGGTCGGCCGAGCAGTACTTC	CASSAYRDPDRSAEQYF
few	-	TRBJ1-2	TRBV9	TGTGCCAGCAGCCCAGGCCAGGGTTCCTATGGCTACACCTTC	CASSPGQGSYGYTF
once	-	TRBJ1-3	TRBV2	TGTGCCACCGAGGCCAATCGGATCTCTGGAAACACCATATATTTT	CATEANRISGNTIYF
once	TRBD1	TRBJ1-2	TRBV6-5	TGTGCCAGCAGTCCAGCGACAGGGGGCTATGGCTACACCTTC	CASSPATGGYGYTF
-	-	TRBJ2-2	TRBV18	TGTGCCAGCTCACCAGGAGGAGGCGCGAACACCGGGGAGCTGTTTTTT	CASSPGGGANTGELFF
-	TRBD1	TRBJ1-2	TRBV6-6	TGTGCCAGCAGTTACTCCCGGACAGGGGGTAACTATGGCTACACCTTC	CASSYSRTGGNYGYTF
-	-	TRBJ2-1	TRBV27	TGTGCCAGCAGTTTAGCAGGGCCCGATGAGCAGTTCTTC	CASSLAGPDEQFF
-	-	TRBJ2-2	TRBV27	TGTGCCAGCAGTTTCGGCCACCCAAACACCGGGGAGCTGTTTTTT	CASSFGHPNTGELFF
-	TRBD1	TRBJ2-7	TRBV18	TGTGCCAGCTCACCCCGGGACAGGAAATCCTACGAGCAGTACTTC	CASSPRDRKSYEQYF
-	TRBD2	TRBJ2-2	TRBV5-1	TGCGCCAGCAGCTGGAAACTAGCGGGGTCCTCGGGGACCGGGGAGCTGTTTTTT	CASSWKLAGSSGTGELFF
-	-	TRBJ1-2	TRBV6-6	TGTGCCAGCAGTCCCACCCGCGCCGACTATGGCTACACCTTC	CASSPTRADYGYTF
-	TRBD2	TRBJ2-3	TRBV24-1	TGTGCCACCAGTGATCGGTCTAGCGGGACAGATACGCAGTATTTT	CATSDRSSGTDTQYF
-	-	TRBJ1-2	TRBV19	TGTGCCAGTAGTATAACAACACTTAACTATGGCTACACCTTC	CASSITTLNYGYTF
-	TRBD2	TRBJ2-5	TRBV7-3	TGTGCCAGCAGCCCCGGGATAGCGGGAGGGTGGGGGACCCAGTACTTC	CASSPGIAGGWGTQYF
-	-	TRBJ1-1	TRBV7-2	TGTGCCAGCAGGACTGGGACAAGAGCTTTCTTT	CASRTGTRAFF
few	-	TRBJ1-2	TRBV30	TGTGCCTGGAGTGGGGGCAGGGCGTACCCGGCTAACTATGGCTACACCTTC	CAWSGGRAYPANYGYTF
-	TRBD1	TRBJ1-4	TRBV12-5	TGTGCTAGTGGTCCCTTCCCGACAGGGGGTGTAGAAAAACTGTTTTTT	CASGPFPTGGVEKLFF
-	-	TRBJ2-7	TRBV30	TGTGCAGCGGACAGCTCCTACGAGCAGTACTTC	CAADSSYEQYF
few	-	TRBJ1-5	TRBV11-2	TGTGCCAGCAGTCATGACGGTAGCAATCAGCCCCAGCATTTT	CASSHDGSNQPQHF
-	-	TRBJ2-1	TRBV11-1	TGTGCCAGCAGACGGGACCTCGCCACCTACAATGAGCAGTTCTTC	CASRRDLATYNEQFF
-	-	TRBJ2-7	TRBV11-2	TGTGCCAGCAGCCATACGGACGAGCAGTACTTC	CASSHTDEQYF
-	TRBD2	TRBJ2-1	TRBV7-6	TGTGCCAGCAGCTCAGGGGGGACTAGCGGGGACCCCTACAATGAGCAGTTCTTC	CASSSGGTSGDPYNEQFF
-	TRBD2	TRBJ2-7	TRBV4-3	TGCGCCAGCAGCCAAGATGTAGCGGGGGGTCGAGCGGGAGAGCAGTACTTC	CASSQDVAGGRAGEQYF
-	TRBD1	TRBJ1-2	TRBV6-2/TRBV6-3	TGTGCCAGCAGTCCGGACAGGGGTCATGGCTACACCTTC	CASSPDRGHGYTF
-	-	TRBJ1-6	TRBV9	TGTGCCAGCAGCGTAGGGGCTTATAATTCACCCCTCCACTTT	CASSVGAYNSPLHF
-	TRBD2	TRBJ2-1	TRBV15	TGTGCCACCAGCAGAGAGAAAAGCGGGGGCCTCTACAATGAGCAGTTCTTC	CATSREKSGGLYNEQFF
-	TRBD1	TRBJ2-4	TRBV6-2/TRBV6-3	TGTGCCAGCAGTTCCGGGACAGGGGGCTTTGGGTACATTCAGTACTTC	CASSSGTGGFGYIQYF
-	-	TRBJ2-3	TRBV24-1	TGTGCCACCAGTGATTCCCGGGATATTACAGATACGCAGTATTTT	CATSDSRDITDTQYF
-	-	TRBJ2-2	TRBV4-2	TGTGCCAGCAGCCAAGCGTTTTTCCTCGAAGGGGGGGAGCTGTTTTTT	CASSQAFFLEGGELFF
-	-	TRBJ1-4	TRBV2	TGTGCCAGCATCGAGGGAAGGGGTGAAAAACTGTTTTTT	CASIEGRGEKLFF
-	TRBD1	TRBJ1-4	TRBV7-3	TGTGCCAGCAGTTCTACAGGGGGCGATAATGAAAAACTGTTTTTT	CASSSTGGDNEKLFF
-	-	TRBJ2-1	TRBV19	TGTGCCAGTAGTTCCCTCCGCCCACCTGGGGATGAGCAGTTCTTC	CASSSLRPPGDEQFF
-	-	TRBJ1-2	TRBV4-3	TGCGCCAGCAGCCAAGATCGGGCCACCTACTATGGCTACACCTTC	CASSQDRATYYGYTF
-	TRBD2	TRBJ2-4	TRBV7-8	TGTGCCAGCAGCCTAAAGGTGGCTAGCGGGAGGGCCGTGAACATTCAGTACTTC	CASSLKVASGRAVNIQYF
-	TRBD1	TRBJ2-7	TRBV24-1	TGTGCCACCAGTGATTTACAGGGGCTCGACTACGAGCAGTACTTC	CATSDLQGLDYEQYF
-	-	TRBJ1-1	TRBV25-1	TGTGCCAGCAGTGACCATCTAGGGTTGGCTGAAGCTTTCTTT	CASSDHLGLAEAFF